The 5 T cell receptor beta chains below were found in one sample sequenced in a study of blood T cell repertoires in COVID-19. Generated by immunoSEQ multiplex PCR, the TCRdb table keeps only in-frame clones and is missing some. This sample has roughly 88,000 clones, with around 90% found just once. The sequencing sample was made of peripheral blood. The receptor set was obtained from a woman in her 50s in a cohort sampled during active COVID-19.

V gene TRBV19 combines with J gene TRBJ2-7; 10 bases match TRBD1. Germline trimming cut 8 bases from V and 3 bases from J; bases unmatched to any gene: 10. This CDR3 has 15 residues. The V gene's germline CDR1 is LNHDA and CDR2 SQIVND (reference sequence). The CDR3 protein is CASGFGTGVRYEQYF. DNA of the CDR3: TGTGCCAGTGGGTTTGGGACAGGGGTTCGCTACGAGCAGTACTTC.

The chain employs TRBV7-2 and TRBJ2-7; a weak D match, TRBD1 (5 bases). The CDR3 consists of 12 residues. V lost 6 bases and J 2 bases, leaving 8 bases between the germline ends. Germline CDR1 reads SGHTA; CDR2 reads FQGNSA. DNA of the CDR3: TGTGCCAGCAGAAGGGGAACCTACGAGCAGTACTTC. It codes for CASRRGTYEQYF.

This chain connects TRBV7-2 to TRBJ1-5, with D possibly being TRBD1 (6 bases). Trimming left V 3 bases short and J 4 bases short, with 13 bases between. The CDR3 sequence is 15 residues long. Germline V gene data show CDR1 as SGHTA and CDR2 as FQGNSA. The CDR3 protein is CASSLGGAGNQPQHF. The CDR3 DNA is TGTGCCAGCAGCTTGGGGGGGGCTGGGAATCAGCCCCAGCATTTT.

The chain combines TRBV4-1 with TRBJ1-2; TRBD1 aligns across 8 bases. Germline V gives CDR1 MGHRA, CDR2 YSYEKL. V gave up 2 bases and J gave up 4 bases; unmatched junction bases: 3. This CDR3 spans 14 amino acids. The CDR3 region has the DNA TGCGCCAGCAGCCAATCCACAGGGGGCTATGGCTACACCTTC. The encoded protein is CASSQSTGGYGYTF.

The gene calls are TRBV30 and TRBJ1-2; weak D call: TRBD1 (5 bases). Germline CDR1 and CDR2: GTSNPN and SVGIG (reference sequence). The CDR3 totals 10 residues. Trimming cost V 2 bases and J 13 bases, with 11 bases left between them. In nucleotides, the CDR3 is TGTGCCTGGAGTCGACAGACCCCCACCTTC. It specifies CAWSRQTPTF. The variable domain in full, completed from reference TRBV30 and TRBJ1-2, reads SQTIHQWPATLVQPVGSPLSLECTVEGTSNPNLYWYRQAAGRGLQLLFYSVGIGQISSEVPQNLSASRPQDRQFILSSKKLLLSDSGFYLCAWSRQTPTFGSGTRLTVV.